This TCR beta chain was sequenced for a study of control samples from healthy donors and cancer patients. Profiled with immunoSEQ multiplex PCR; TCRdb holds only in-frame clones, not every one. The repertoire consists of approximately 46,000 clones, with more than 75% occurring once and the leading ten covering around 9.6%. Germline V CDR1 and CDR2: SGHKS, YYEKEE (reference sequence). V was pared by 4 bases and J by 8 bases, with 13 bases between. CDR3 length equals 13 residues. This chain links TRBV5-5 with TRBJ2-1; no definite D call. The clonotype was recovered from a woman aged 55-75 years with lung cancer. Material for sequencing was PBMCs. The CDR3 is CASSTDLKDEQFF. CDR3 nucleotide sequence: TGTGCCAGCAGCACGGACCTTAAGGATGAGCAGTTCTTC.